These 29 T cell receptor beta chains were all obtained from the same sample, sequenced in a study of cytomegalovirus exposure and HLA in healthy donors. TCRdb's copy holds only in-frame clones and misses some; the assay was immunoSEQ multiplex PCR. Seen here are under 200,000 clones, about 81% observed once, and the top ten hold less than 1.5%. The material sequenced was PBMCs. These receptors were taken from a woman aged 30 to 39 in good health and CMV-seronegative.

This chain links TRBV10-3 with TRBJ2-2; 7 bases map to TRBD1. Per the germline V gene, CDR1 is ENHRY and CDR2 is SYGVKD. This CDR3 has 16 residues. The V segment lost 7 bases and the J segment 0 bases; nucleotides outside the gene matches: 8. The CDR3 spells CAINPGQDANTGELFF. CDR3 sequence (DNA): TGTGCCATCAACCCAGGACAGGACGCGAACACCGGGGAGCTGTTTTTT.

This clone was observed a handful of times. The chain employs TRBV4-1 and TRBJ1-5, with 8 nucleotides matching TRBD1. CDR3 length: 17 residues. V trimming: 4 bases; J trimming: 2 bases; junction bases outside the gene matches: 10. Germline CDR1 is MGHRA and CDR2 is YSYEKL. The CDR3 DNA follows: TGCGCCAGCAGCCCAGGACAGGGTGGAGTGGGCAATCAGCCCCAGCATTTT. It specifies CASSPGQGGVGNQPQHF.

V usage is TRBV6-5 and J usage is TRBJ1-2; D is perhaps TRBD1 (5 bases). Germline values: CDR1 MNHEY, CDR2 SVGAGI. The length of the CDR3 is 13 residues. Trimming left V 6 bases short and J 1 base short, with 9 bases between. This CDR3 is CASSPRVNYGYTF. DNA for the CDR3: TGTGCCAGCAGCCCCAGGGTTAACTATGGCTACACCTTC.

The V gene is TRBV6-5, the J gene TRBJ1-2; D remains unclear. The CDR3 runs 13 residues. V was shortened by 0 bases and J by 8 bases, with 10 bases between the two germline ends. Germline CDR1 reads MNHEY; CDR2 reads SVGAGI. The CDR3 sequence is CASSYSRFGGYTF. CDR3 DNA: TGTGCCAGCAGTTACTCTAGGTTCGGGGGCTACACCTTC.

The CDR3 DNA sequence: TGTGCCAGCAGTTACGGAGGACAGGGCAATCAGCCCCAGCATTTT. Translation: CASSYGGQGNQPQHF. The chain has TRBV6-6 and TRBJ1-5, with TRBD1 matching 7 bases. V lost 2 bases, J lost 2 bases, and 3 bases stayed unmatched. The CDR3 spans 15 residues. CDR1 is MNHNY and CDR2 is SVGAGI in the germline V gene (reference sequence).

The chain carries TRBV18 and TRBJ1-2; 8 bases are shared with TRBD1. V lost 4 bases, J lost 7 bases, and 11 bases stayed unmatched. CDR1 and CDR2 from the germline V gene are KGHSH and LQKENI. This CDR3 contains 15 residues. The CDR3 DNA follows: TGTGCCAGCTCACTAAGGACAGGGAGTAGTGGTGGCTACACCTTC. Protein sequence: CASSLRTGSSGGYTF.

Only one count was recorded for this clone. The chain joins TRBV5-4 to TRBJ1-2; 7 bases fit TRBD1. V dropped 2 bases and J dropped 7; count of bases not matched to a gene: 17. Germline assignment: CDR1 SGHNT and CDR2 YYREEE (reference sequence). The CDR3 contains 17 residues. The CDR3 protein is CASSLPEVEGGRSGYTF. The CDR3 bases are TGTGCCAGCAGCTTACCCGAGGTGGAAGGGGGCAGGAGTGGCTACACCTTC.

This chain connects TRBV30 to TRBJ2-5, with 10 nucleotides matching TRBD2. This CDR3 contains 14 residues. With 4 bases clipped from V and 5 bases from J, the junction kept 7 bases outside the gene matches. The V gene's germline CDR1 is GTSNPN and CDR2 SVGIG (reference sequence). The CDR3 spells CAWIHGLAEETQYF. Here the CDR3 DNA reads TGTGCCTGGATACATGGACTAGCGGAGGAGACCCAGTACTTC.

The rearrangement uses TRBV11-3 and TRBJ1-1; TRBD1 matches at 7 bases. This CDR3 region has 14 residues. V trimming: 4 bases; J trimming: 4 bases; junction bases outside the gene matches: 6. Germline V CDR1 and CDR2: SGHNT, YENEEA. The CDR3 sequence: CASSSQGLSTEAFF. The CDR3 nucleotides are TGTGCCAGCAGCTCACAGGGGTTGAGCACTGAAGCTTTCTTT.

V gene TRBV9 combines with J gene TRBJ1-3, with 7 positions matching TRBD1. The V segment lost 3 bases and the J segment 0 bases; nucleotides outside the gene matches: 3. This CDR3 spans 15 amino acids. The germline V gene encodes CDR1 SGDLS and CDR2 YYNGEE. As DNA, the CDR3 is TGTGCCAGCAGCGGGCAGGGGGGCTCTGGAAACACCATATATTTT. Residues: CASSGQGGSGNTIYF.

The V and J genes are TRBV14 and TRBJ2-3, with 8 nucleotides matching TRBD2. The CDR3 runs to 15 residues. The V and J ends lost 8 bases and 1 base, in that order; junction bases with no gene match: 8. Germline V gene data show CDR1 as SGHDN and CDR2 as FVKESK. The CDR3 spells CASGGAGDRTDTQYF. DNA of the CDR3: TGTGCCAGCGGGGGAGCGGGGGACCGCACAGATACGCAGTATTTT.

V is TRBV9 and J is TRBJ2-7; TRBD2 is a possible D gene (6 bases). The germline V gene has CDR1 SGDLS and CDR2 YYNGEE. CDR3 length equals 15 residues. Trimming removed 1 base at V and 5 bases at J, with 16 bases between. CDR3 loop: CASSVLGSGVNEQYF. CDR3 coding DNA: TGTGCCAGCAGCGTATTGGGATCGGGGGTGAACGAGCAGTACTTC.

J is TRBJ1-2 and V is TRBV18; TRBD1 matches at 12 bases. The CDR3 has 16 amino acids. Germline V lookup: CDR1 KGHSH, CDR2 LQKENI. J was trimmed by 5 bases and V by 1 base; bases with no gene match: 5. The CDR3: CASSPRRDRGQYGYTF. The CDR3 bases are TGTGCCAGCTCACCACGGAGGGACAGGGGGCAATATGGCTACACCTTC.

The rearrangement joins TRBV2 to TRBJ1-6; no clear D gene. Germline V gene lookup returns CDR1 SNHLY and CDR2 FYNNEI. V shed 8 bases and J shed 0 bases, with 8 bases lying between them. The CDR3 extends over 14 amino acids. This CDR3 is CASDRSSYNSPLHF. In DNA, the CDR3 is TGTGCCAGCGACCGGAGCTCCTATAATTCACCCCTCCACTTT.

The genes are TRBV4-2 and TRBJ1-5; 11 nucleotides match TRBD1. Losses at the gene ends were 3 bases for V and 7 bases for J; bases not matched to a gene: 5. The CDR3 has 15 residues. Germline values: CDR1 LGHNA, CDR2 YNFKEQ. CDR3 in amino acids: CASSQEGQGAQPQHF. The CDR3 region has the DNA TGTGCCAGCAGCCAGGAAGGACAGGGGGCCCAGCCCCAGCATTTT.

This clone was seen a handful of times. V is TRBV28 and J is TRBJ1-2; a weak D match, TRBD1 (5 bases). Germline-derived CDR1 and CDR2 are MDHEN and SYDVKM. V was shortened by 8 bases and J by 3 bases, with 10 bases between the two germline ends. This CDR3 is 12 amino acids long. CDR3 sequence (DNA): TGTGCCAGCTTGTGGGGGGACTATGGCTACACCTTC. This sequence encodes CASLWGDYGYTF.

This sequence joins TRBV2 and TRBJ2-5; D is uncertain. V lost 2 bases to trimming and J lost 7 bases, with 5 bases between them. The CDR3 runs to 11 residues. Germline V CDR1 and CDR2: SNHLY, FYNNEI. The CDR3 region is CASSESGTQYF. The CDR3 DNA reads TGTGCCAGCAGTGAATCAGGGACCCAGTACTTC.

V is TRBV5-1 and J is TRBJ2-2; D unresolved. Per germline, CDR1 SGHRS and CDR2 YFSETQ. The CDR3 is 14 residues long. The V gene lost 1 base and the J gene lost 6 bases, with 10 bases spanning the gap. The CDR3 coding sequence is TGCGCCAGCAGCTTGTACCCCCAGGCCGGGGAGCTGTTTTTT. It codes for CASSLYPQAGELFF.

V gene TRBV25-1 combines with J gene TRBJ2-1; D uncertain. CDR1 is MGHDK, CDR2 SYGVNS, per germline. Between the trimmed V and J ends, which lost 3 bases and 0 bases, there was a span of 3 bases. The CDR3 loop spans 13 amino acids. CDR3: CASSDISYNEQFF. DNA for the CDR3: TGTGCCAGCAGTGATATCTCCTACAATGAGCAGTTCTTC.

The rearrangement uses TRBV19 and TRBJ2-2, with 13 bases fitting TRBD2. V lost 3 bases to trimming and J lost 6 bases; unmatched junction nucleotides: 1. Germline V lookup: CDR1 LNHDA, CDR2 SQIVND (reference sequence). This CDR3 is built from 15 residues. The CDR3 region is CASSITSGGAGELFF. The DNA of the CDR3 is TGTGCCAGTAGTATTACTAGCGGGGGGGCCGGGGAGCTGTTTTTT. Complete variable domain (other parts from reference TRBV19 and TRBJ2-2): DGGITQSPKYLFRKEGQNVTLSCEQNLNHDAMYWYRQDPGQGLRLIYYSQIVNDFQKGDIAEGYSVSREKKESFPLTVTSAQKNPTAFYLCASSITSGGAGELFFGEGSRLTVL.

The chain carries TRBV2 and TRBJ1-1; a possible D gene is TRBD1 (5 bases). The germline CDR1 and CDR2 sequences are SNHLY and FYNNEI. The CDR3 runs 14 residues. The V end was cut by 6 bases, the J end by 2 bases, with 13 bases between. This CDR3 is CASRHRYTNTEAFF. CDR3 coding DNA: TGTGCCAGCAGGCACAGGTACACTAACACTGAAGCTTTCTTT.

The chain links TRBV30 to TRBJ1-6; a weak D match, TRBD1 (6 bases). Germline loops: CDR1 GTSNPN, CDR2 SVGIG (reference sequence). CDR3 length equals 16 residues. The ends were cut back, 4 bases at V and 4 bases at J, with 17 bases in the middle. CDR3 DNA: TGTGCCTGGAATCGCCTGGGGCAGGGGTATAATTCACCCCTCCACTTT. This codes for CAWNRLGQGYNSPLHF.

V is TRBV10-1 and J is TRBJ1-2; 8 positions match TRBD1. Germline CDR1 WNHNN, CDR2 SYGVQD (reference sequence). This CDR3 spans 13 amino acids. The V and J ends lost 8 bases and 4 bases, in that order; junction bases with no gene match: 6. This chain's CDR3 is CASAAGTGYGYTF. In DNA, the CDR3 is TGCGCCAGCGCCGCCGGGACAGGCTATGGCTACACCTTC.

CDR3 in DNA: TGTGCCAGCAGCGTCGGGACAGGACTCATGAACACTGAAGCTTTCTTT. It translates to CASSVGTGLMNTEAFF. The V and J genes are TRBV9 and TRBJ1-1, with 8 nucleotides matching TRBD1. CDR1 SGDLS and CDR2 YYNGEE come from the germline V gene. The CDR3 extends over 16 amino acids. J lost 0 bases, V lost 2 bases, and 6 bases had no gene match.

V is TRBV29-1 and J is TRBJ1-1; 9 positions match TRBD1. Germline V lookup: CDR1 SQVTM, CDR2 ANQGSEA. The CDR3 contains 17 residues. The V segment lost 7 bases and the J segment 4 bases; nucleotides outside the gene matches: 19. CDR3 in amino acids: CSGYREQGAKSGTEAFF. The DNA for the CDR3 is TGCAGCGGTTACAGGGAACAGGGGGCGAAGAGTGGCACTGAAGCTTTCTTT.

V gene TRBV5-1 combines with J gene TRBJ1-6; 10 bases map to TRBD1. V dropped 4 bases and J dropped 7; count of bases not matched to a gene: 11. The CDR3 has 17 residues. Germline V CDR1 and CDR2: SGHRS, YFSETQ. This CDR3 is CASSGTLTGGLNSPLHF. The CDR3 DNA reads TGCGCCAGCAGCGGCACCCTGACAGGGGGCCTCAATTCACCCCTCCACTTT.

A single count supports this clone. The CDR3 bases are TGTGCCTGGCGGGGCCGGGACAGGTTAAACACCATATATTTT. Protein product: CAWRGRDRLNTIYF. This chain links TRBV30 with TRBJ1-3; TRBD1 aligns across 8 bases. V lost 5 bases, J lost 6 bases, and 9 bases stayed unmatched. The CDR3 has 14 amino acids. CDR1 is GTSNPN and CDR2 is SVGIG in the germline V gene (reference sequence).

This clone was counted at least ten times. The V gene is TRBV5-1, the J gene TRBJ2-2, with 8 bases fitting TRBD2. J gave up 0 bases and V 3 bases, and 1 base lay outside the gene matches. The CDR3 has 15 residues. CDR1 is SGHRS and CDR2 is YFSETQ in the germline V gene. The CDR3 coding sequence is TGCGCCAGCAGCTCGGGGGGGTCGAACACCGGGGAGCTGTTTTTT. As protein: CASSSGGSNTGELFF.

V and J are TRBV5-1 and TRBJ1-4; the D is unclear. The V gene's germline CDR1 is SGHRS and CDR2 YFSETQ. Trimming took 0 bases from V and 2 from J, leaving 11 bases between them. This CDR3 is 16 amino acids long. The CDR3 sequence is CASSLAPSGTNEKLFF. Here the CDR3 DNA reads TGCGCCAGCAGCTTGGCCCCCAGTGGTACTAATGAAAAACTGTTTTTT. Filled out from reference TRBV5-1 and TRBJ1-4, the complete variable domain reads KAGVTQTPRYLIKTRGQQVTLSCSPISGHRSVSWYQQTPGQGLQFLFEYFSETQRNKGNFPGRFSGRQFSNSRSEMNVSTLELGDSALYLCASSLAPSGTNEKLFFGSGTQLSVL.